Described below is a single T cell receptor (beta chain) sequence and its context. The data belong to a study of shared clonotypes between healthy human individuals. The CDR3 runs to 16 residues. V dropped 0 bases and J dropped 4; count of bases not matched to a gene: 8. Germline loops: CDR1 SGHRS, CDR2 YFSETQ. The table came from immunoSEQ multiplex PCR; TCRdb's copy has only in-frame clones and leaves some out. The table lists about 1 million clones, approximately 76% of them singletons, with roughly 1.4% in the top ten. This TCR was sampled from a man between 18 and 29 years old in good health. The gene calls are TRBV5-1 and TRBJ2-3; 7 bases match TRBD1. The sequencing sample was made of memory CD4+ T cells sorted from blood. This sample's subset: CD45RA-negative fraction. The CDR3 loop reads CASSLARGQGADTQYF. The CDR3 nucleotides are TGCGCCAGCAGCTTGGCTAGAGGGCAGGGGGCAGATACGCAGTATTTT.